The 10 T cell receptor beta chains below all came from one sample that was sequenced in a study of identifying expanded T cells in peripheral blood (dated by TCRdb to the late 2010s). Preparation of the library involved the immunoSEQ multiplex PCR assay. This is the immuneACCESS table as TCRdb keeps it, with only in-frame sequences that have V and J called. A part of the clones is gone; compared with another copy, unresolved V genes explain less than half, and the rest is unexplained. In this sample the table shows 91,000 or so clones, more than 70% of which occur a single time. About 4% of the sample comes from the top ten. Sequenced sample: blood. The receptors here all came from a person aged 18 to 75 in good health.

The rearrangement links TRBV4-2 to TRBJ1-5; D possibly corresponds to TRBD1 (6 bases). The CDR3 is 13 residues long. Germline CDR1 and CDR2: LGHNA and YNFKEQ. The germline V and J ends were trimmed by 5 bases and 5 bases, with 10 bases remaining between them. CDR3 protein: CASSGQLYQPQHF. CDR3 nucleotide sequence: TGTGCCAGCAGCGGACAGCTTTATCAGCCCCAGCATTTT.

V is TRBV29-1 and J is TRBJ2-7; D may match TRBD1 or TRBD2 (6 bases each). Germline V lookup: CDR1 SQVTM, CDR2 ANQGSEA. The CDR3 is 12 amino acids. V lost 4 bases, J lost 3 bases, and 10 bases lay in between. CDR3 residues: CSVVRDNYEQYF. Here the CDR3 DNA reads TGCAGCGTTGTGCGGGACAACTACGAGCAGTACTTC.

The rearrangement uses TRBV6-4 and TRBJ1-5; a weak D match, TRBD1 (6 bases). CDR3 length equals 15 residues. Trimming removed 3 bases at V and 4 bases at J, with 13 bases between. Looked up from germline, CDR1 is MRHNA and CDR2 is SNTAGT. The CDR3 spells CASSEEGGANQPQHF. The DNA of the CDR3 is TGTGCCAGCAGTGAAGAGGGGGGCGCGAATCAGCCCCAGCATTTT.

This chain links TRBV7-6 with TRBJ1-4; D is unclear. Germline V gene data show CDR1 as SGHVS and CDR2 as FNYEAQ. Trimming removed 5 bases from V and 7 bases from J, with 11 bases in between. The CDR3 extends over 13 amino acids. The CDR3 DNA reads TGTGCCAGCAGCCCAAGGGTTCTTGAAAAACTGTTTTTT. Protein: CASSPRVLEKLFF.

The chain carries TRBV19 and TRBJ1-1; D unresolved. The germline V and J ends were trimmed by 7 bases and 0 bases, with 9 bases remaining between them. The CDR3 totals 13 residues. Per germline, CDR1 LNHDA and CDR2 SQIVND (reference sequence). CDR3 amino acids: CASMSSMNTEAFF. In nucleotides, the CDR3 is TGTGCCAGTATGTCCAGTATGAACACTGAAGCTTTCTTT.

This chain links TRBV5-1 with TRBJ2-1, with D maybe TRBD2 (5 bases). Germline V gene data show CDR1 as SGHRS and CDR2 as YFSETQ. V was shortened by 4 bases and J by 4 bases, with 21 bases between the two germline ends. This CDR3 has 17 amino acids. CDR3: CASSGTSGGGIYNEQFF. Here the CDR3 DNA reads TGCGCCAGCAGCGGAACTAGTGGTGGTGGGATTTACAATGAGCAGTTCTTC.

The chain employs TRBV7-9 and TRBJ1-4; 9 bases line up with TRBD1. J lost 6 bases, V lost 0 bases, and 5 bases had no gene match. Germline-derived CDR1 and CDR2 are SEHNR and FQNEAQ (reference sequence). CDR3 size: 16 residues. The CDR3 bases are TGTGCCAGCAGCTTAGCTGGACAGGGGAGTGATGAAAAACTGTTTTTT. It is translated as CASSLAGQGSDEKLFF.

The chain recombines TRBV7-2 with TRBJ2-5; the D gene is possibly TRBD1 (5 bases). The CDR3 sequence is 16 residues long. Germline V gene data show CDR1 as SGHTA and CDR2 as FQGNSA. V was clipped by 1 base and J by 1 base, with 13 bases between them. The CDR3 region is CASSLVRGPTQETQYF. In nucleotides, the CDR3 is TGTGCCAGCAGCTTAGTTAGGGGCCCGACCCAAGAGACCCAGTACTTC. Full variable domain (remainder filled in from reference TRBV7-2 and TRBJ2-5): GAGVSQSPSNKVTEKGKDVELRCDPISGHTALYWYRQSLGQGLEFLIYFQGNSAPDKSGLPSDRFSAERTGGSVSTLTIQRTQQEDSAVYLCASSLVRGPTQETQYFGPGTRLLVL.

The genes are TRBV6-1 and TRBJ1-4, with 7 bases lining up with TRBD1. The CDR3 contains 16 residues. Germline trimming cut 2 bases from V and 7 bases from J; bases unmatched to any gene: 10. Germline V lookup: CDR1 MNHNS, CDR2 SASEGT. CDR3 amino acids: CASSESTTGISEKLFF. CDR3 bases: TGTGCCAGCAGTGAATCGACGACAGGGATAAGTGAAAAACTGTTTTTT.

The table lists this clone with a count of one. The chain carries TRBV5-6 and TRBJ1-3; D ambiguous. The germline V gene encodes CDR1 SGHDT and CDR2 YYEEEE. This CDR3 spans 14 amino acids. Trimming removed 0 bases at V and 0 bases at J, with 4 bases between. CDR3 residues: CASSLAFSGNTIYF. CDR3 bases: TGTGCCAGCAGCTTGGCCTTCTCTGGAAACACCATATATTTT. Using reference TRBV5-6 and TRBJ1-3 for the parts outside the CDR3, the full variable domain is DAGVTQSPTHLIKTRGQQVTLRCSPKSGHDTVSWYQQALGQGPQFIFQYYEEEERQRGNFPDRFSGHQFPNYSSELNVNALLLGDSALYLCASSLAFSGNTIYFGEGSWLTVV.